This T cell receptor beta chain was identified in a study of blood T cell repertoires in COVID-19. Some clones are missing from TCRdb's copy, which holds only in-frame ones; the method was immunoSEQ multiplex PCR. In the table there are 80,000 to 130,000 clones, 65% to 90% of which are singletons. In germline, CDR1 is MGHRA, CDR2 YSYEKL. This CDR3 contains 13 residues. Germline trimming cut 4 bases from V and 14 bases from J; bases unmatched to any gene: 12. This rearrangement joins TRBV4-1 to TRBJ2-5, with 8 positions matching TRBD2. This clonotype was sampled from a woman in her forties or fifties who had recovered from COVID-19. The source material was PBMCs or T cells enriched from blood (not recorded which). The CDR3 DNA is TGCGCCAGCAGCCCCGGGGGGATAGCGGGGCCCTACTTC. Translation gives CASSPGGIAGPYF.